These 32 T cell receptor beta chains share one sample of origin, sequenced in a study of blood T cells in healthy people across ages. The second PCR ran roughly 6 to 11 cycles with a sample-barcoded 5' primer and J-beta primers. One entry per CDR3 protein, called by TCRdb with MiXCR from the 5' RACE reads. The sample yields 1.8 million or so distinct CDR3 sequences, roughly two fifths seen once. The sequenced material came from blood. Source of these receptors: a human donor in good health.

The V call is TRBV2, the J call TRBJ2-1, with TRBD2 identical over 7 bases. V dropped 1 base and J dropped 6; count of bases not matched to a gene: 6. This CDR3 spans 15 amino acids. Germline V lookup: CDR1 SNHLY, CDR2 FYNNEI. CDR3 sequence: CASSEVAGEANEQFF. CDR3 bases: TGTGCCAGCAGTGAAGTGGCGGGGGAGGCCAATGAGCAGTTCTTC.

This clonotype occurred a few times. The chain joins TRBV7-2 to TRBJ2-4; D call uncertain. The J call may be mistaken, given a closer DNA end match to TRBJ2-7. CDR1 and CDR2 (germline): SGHTA, FQGNSA. CDR3 size: 15 residues. For the CDR3, the DNA is TGTGCCAGCAGGCCTTTGGGGAAGGGTGATAACGAGCAGTACTTC. Encoded protein: CASRPLGKGDNEQYF.

This clonotype was observed a few times. This chain uses TRBV20-1 with TRBJ2-5, with D unclear. Trimming shortened V by 3 bases and J by 2 bases, and 13 bases separated the two germline ends. The CDR3 sequence is 14 residues long. Germline loops: CDR1 DFQATT, CDR2 SNEGSKA (reference sequence). The CDR3 region is CSARETRTQETQYF. CDR3 nucleotides: TGCAGTGCTAGGGAGACACGAACACAAGAGACCCAGTACTTC.

This clonotype was counted between two and nine times. The chain carries TRBV16 and TRBJ1-6, with 8 bases that match TRBD1. Germline V gives CDR1 KGHSY, CDR2 FQNENV. This CDR3 contains 16 residues. V lost 2 bases to trimming and J lost 1 base; unmatched junction nucleotides: 1. CDR3 bases: TGTGCCAGCAGCCAAACAGGGGGGTCCTATAATTCACCCCTCCACTTT. The encoded protein is CASSQTGGSYNSPLHF.

CDR3 sequence reads: CASSLGQGWGYTF. The CDR3 coding sequence is TGCGCCAGCAGCTTGGGACAGGGCTGGGGCTACACCTTC. The gene calls are TRBV5-1 and TRBJ1-2; 7 positions agree with TRBD1. CDR1 is SGHRS, CDR2 YFSETQ, per germline. This CDR3 region has 13 residues. The V gene end was trimmed by 0 bases and the J gene end by 8 bases; junction bases not matched to a gene: 4. The entire variable domain, with the rest obtained from reference TRBV5-1 and TRBJ1-2, is as follows: KAGVTQTPRYLIKTRGQQVTLSCSPISGHRSVSWYQQTPGQGLQFLFEYFSETQRNKGNFPGRFSGRQFSNSRSEMNVSTLELGDSALYLCASSLGQGWGYTFGSGTRLTVV.

The chain uses TRBV5-1 and TRBJ1-1; no definite D call. The CDR3 is made up of 16 amino acids. V shed 0 bases and J shed 1 base, with 13 bases lying between them. Germline assignment: CDR1 SGHRS and CDR2 YFSETQ. The CDR3 coding sequence is TGCGCCAGCAGCTTGGTACAGATTAAACGGAACACTGAAGCTTTCTTT. It codes for CASSLVQIKRNTEAFF. Combining the CDR3 with reference TRBV5-1 and TRBJ1-1 gives the whole variable domain KAGVTQTPRYLIKTRGQQVTLSCSPISGHRSVSWYQQTPGQGLQFLFEYFSETQRNKGNFPGRFSGRQFSNSRSEMNVSTLELGDSALYLCASSLVQIKRNTEAFFGQGTRLTVV.

Regarding this clonotype: This may be a read error: a much more frequent sequence differs by one nucleotide. The rearrangement links TRBV6-6 to TRBJ1-2; D is unclear. The CDR3 has 12 residues. Germline CDR1 and CDR2: MNHNY and SVGAGI (reference sequence). In nucleotides, the CDR3 is TGTACCAGCAGTAATACATACGATGGCTACACCTTC. This translates into CTSSNTYDGYTF.

This clonotype was seen only a few times. The chain uses TRBV6-6 and TRBJ2-7; D not certain. V lost 0 bases and J 4 bases, leaving 7 bases between the germline ends. Per the germline V gene, CDR1 is MNHNY and CDR2 is SVGAGI (reference sequence). This CDR3 comprises 13 residues. CDR3 amino acids: CASSYSEEYEQYF. The CDR3 region has the DNA TGTGCCAGCAGTTACTCGGAAGAGTACGAGCAGTACTTC.

The rearrangement uses TRBV20-1 and TRBJ2-4; 8 bases map to TRBD2. CDR1 is DFQATT, CDR2 SNEGSKA, per germline (reference sequence). V gave up 3 bases and J gave up 7 bases; unmatched junction bases: 2. The CDR3 length is 12 residues. The CDR3 nucleotides are TGCAGTGCTAGGACTAGCGTGAACATTCAGTACTTC. This encodes CSARTSVNIQYF.

This clonotype was detected a few times. V usage is TRBV3-1 and J usage is TRBJ2-5; 11 positions match TRBD2. This CDR3 contains 16 residues. Germline V lookup: CDR1 LGHDT, CDR2 YNNKEL (reference sequence). The V and J ends lost 7 bases and 2 bases, in that order; junction bases with no gene match: 9. This CDR3 is CASKQGLAGNQETQYF. DNA for the CDR3: TGTGCCAGCAAACAAGGACTAGCGGGTAATCAAGAGACCCAGTACTTC.

Here the CDR3 DNA reads TGCAGCGTTGACCGTGGGGGCACAATTTATGAGCAGTTCTTC. It codes for CSVDRGGTIYEQFF. This chain connects TRBV29-1 to TRBJ2-1; the D gene is possibly TRBD1 (6 bases). Germline V gives CDR1 SQVTM, CDR2 ANQGSEA. V dropped 3 bases and J dropped 8 bases, with 17 bases sitting between them. There are 14 residues in the CDR3.

This clonotype has more than one count but fewer than ten. This chain uses TRBV4-3 with TRBJ2-7, with D possibly being TRBD1 or TRBD2 (6 bases each). This CDR3 region has 17 residues. Germline assignment: CDR1 LGHNA and CDR2 YSLEER. V gave up 0 bases and J gave up 3 bases, with 18 bases separating them. The CDR3 is CASSQDKSGGTIYEQYF. Written as DNA, the CDR3 is TGCGCCAGCAGCCAAGATAAGTCCGGGGGCACCATCTACGAGCAGTACTTC.

This chain joins TRBV18 and TRBJ2-7; possibly TRBD1 for D (6 bases). From germline, CDR1 is KGHSH and CDR2 LQKENI. The CDR3 extends over 19 amino acids. Trimming removed 2 bases at V and 3 bases at J, with 26 bases between. CDR3 nucleotides: TGTGCCAGCTCACCAGGGACCAGGACAAAGAGCCAGGGGCTCTACGAGCAGTACTTC. Translating gives CASSPGTRTKSQGLYEQYF.

The V and J genes are TRBV30 and TRBJ2-7; tentative D call: TRBD1 (5 bases). The CDR3 runs 14 residues. V lost 2 bases, J lost 0 bases, and 11 bases lay in between. Germline lookup yields CDR1 GTSNPN and CDR2 SVGIG (reference sequence). Here the CDR3 reads CAWSLGQYSYEQYF. CDR3 DNA sequence: TGTGCCTGGAGTTTGGGGCAATACTCCTACGAGCAGTACTTC. Using reference TRBV30 and TRBJ2-7 for the parts outside the CDR3, the full variable domain is SQTIHQWPATLVQPVGSPLSLECTVEGTSNPNLYWYRQAAGRGLQLLFYSVGIGQISSEVPQNLSASRPQDRQFILSSKKLLLSDSGFYLCAWSLGQYSYEQYFGPGTRLTVT.

This clonotype was observed a handful of times. The rearrangement uses TRBV15 and TRBJ2-3; D gene ambiguous. The V end lost 0 bases, the J end lost 1 base, and 8 bases lay between the germline ends. Germline values: CDR1 LNHNV, CDR2 YYDKDF (reference sequence). The CDR3 has 15 residues. The CDR3 protein is CATSRDKGGTDTQYF. In DNA form, the CDR3 reads TGTGCCACCAGCAGAGATAAAGGAGGCACAGATACGCAGTATTTT.

This clonotype occurred a few times. The chain combines TRBV29-1 with TRBJ2-1, with TRBD1 identical over 7 bases. V gave up 6 bases and J gave up 6 bases; unmatched junction bases: 11. The CDR3 consists of 14 residues. Germline assignment: CDR1 SQVTM and CDR2 ANQGSEA. DNA for the CDR3: TGCAGCGTCGCCGAGATTAGACAGGGCAATGAGCAGTTCTTC. It encodes CSVAEIRQGNEQFF.

The chain uses TRBV28 and TRBJ1-4; weak D call: TRBD1 (5 bases). The V and J ends lost 6 bases and 6 bases respectively, with 17 bases between them. The CDR3 consists of 15 residues. CDR1 is MDHEN and CDR2 is SYDVKM in the germline V gene. The CDR3 reads CASSFSGQGDEKLFF. The CDR3 DNA sequence: TGTGCCAGCAGCTTTTCCGGCCAAGGGGATGAAAAACTGTTTTTT.

The rearrangement links TRBV11-2 to TRBJ2-1, with 9 positions matching TRBD2. Trimming removed 5 bases from V and 6 bases from J; junction bases left unmatched: 8. The germline V gene has CDR1 SGHAT and CDR2 FQNNGV. The CDR3 sequence is 15 residues long. DNA of the CDR3: TGTGCCAGCAGCCTTTCCGGGACTAGCCCCAATGAGCAGTTCTTC. Protein product: CASSLSGTSPNEQFF. The entire variable domain, with the rest obtained from reference TRBV11-2 and TRBJ2-1, is as follows: EAGVAQSPRYKIIEKRQSVAFWCNPISGHATLYWYQQILGQGPKLLIQFQNNGVVDDSQLPKDRFSAERLKGVDSTLKIQPAKLEDSAVYLCASSLSGTSPNEQFFGPGTRLTVL.

The chain uses TRBV11-2 and TRBJ2-3; the D gene is possibly TRBD1 (6 bases). CDR3 length: 13 amino acids. The V and J ends lost 7 bases and 4 bases respectively, with 12 bases between them. The germline V gene encodes CDR1 SGHAT and CDR2 FQNNGV. CDR3 DNA: TGTGCCAGCAACCATCCAGGGGCAGATACGCAGTATTTT. This sequence encodes CASNHPGADTQYF.

In this sample, this clonotype turned up a few times. V is TRBV2 and J is TRBJ2-1; TRBD1 is a possible D gene (5 bases). Trimming cost V 10 bases and J 13 bases, with 11 bases left between them. The CDR3 sequence is 9 residues long. CDR1 is SNHLY, CDR2 FYNNEI, per germline. The CDR3 region is CAIGATQFF. The DNA of the CDR3 is TGTGCCATTGGGGCAACTCAGTTCTTC.

This clonotype was observed a few times. The chain has TRBV4-2 and TRBJ2-7; 10 bases agree with TRBD2. Germline values: CDR1 LGHNA, CDR2 YNFKEQ. The junction had 6 bases not matched to a gene; V was cut back by 2 bases and J by 2 bases. This CDR3 has 16 residues. The CDR3: CASSQFLAGGTYEQYF. CDR3 in DNA: TGTGCCAGCAGCCAATTCTTAGCGGGGGGTACCTACGAGCAGTACTTC.

This clonotype was counted a few times. The chain carries TRBV9 and TRBJ2-7; TRBD1 aligns across 7 bases. The CDR3 runs 18 residues. Germline-derived CDR1 and CDR2 are SGDLS and YYNGEE. Germline trimming cut 0 bases from V and 0 bases from J; bases unmatched to any gene: 12. In nucleotides, the CDR3 is TGTGCCAGCAGCGTAGGGGAAGGGGGCAGAAAGGACTCCTACGAGCAGTACTTC. Its translation is CASSVGEGGRKDSYEQYF.

The V gene is TRBV7-3, the J gene TRBJ1-5; D remains ambiguous. The germline gives CDR1 SGHTA, CDR2 FQGTGA. The CDR3 is 15 residues long. Deletions cut 5 bases from V and 5 bases from J, with 16 bases between. This CDR3 reads CASSKTGRIDQPQHF. The CDR3 DNA sequence: TGTGCCAGCAGCAAAACGGGCAGGATCGATCAGCCCCAGCATTTT.

Here the CDR3 reads CASSWGTGSAEQFF. Here the CDR3 DNA reads TGTGCCAGCAGCTGGGGGACAGGGAGCGCTGAGCAGTTCTTC. This chain uses TRBV7-3 with TRBJ2-1; the match to TRBD1 covers 9 bases. V was pared by 4 bases and J by 9 bases, with 7 bases of the junction left unmatched. CDR1 SGHTA and CDR2 FQGTGA come from the germline V gene. CDR3 size: 14 residues.

The chain couples TRBV7-2 to TRBJ2-1; tentative D call: TRBD2 (5 bases). The CDR3 runs to 15 residues. Deletions cut 7 bases from V and 8 bases from J, with 21 bases between. Germline V gene sequence: CDR1 SGHTA, CDR2 FQGNSA. CDR3 nucleotide sequence: TGTGCCAGCACGGGAACCAGGTTTCCGTGGGATGAGCAGTTCTTC. Protein: CASTGTRFPWDEQFF.

This chain connects TRBV20-1 to TRBJ2-1; 9 bases fit TRBD2. The length of the CDR3 is 16 residues. Germline CDR1 and CDR2: DFQATT and SNEGSKA (reference sequence). Germline trimming cut 7 bases from V and 3 bases from J; bases unmatched to any gene: 13. The CDR3 DNA reads as TGCAGTGTCATGATCCAAAGCGGGGGGTACTACAATGAGCAGTTCTTC. Translated: CSVMIQSGGYYNEQFF.

V gene TRBV29-1 combines with J gene TRBJ2-1; D gene uncertain. CDR1 and CDR2 from the germline V gene are SQVTM and ANQGSEA. Trimming cost V 4 bases and J 7 bases, with 23 bases left between them. The length of the CDR3 is 16 residues. CDR3 nucleotide sequence: TGCAGCGTTGCGGGTTTTTCGCTGGGGAAAGGGAATGAGCAGTTCTTC. Its protein is CSVAGFSLGKGNEQFF.

The chain joins TRBV2 to TRBJ2-6, with D uncertain. Germline V gives CDR1 SNHLY, CDR2 FYNNEI. Trimming pared 2 bases from V and 0 bases from J, leaving 8 bases between. The CDR3 covers 16 residues. The CDR3 here is CASSEPRYSGANVLTF. The CDR3 DNA reads as TGTGCCAGCAGTGAACCGAGATACTCTGGGGCCAACGTCCTGACTTTC. Combining the CDR3 with reference TRBV2 and TRBJ2-6 gives the whole variable domain EPEVTQTPSHQVTQMGQEVILRCVPISNHLYFYWYRQILGQKVEFLVSFYNNEISEKSEIFDDQFSVERPDGSNFTLKIRSTKLEDSAMYFCASSEPRYSGANVLTFGAGSRLTVL.

This rearrangement joins TRBV29-1 to TRBJ1-1, with D tentatively TRBD1 (5 bases). CDR3 length: 15 residues. Germline V gene data show CDR1 as SQVTM and CDR2 as ANQGSEA. The ends were cut back, 2 bases at V and 1 base at J, with 14 bases in the middle. CDR3 residues: CSVEQRQSTNTEAFF. The CDR3 DNA reads TGCAGCGTTGAACAACGACAGTCCACGAACACTGAAGCTTTCTTT.

This chain connects TRBV7-2 to TRBJ2-7; tentatively, D is TRBD1 (6 bases). Germline loops: CDR1 SGHTA, CDR2 FQGNSA. V was shortened by 5 bases and J by 0 bases, with 14 bases between the two germline ends. The CDR3 has 15 amino acids. This CDR3 reads CASSPQRGSSYEQYF. DNA of the CDR3: TGTGCCAGCAGCCCCCAAAGGGGGAGCTCCTACGAGCAGTACTTC.

With respect to this clonotype: A read error may account for a junction end that differs from germline. In DNA, the CDR3 is TGCGCCAGCAGTTTAGTGGGAACCTTCTACGAGCAGTACTTC. This codes for CASSLVGTFYEQYF. The chain employs TRBV28 and TRBJ2-7, with D uncertain. This CDR3 contains 14 residues. The V gene's germline CDR1 is MDHEN and CDR2 SYDVKM.

In this sample, this clonotype turned up a few times. V is TRBV29-1 and J is TRBJ2-1; possible D gene TRBD2, 6 bases. V was shortened by 4 bases and J by 7 bases, with 14 bases between the two germline ends. This CDR3 is 13 amino acids long. Per the germline V gene, CDR1 is SQVTM and CDR2 is ANQGSEA. In nucleotides, the CDR3 is TGCAGCGTTGCCCCATGGGGGACTAATGAGCAGTTCTTC. Translated, it gives CSVAPWGTNEQFF.